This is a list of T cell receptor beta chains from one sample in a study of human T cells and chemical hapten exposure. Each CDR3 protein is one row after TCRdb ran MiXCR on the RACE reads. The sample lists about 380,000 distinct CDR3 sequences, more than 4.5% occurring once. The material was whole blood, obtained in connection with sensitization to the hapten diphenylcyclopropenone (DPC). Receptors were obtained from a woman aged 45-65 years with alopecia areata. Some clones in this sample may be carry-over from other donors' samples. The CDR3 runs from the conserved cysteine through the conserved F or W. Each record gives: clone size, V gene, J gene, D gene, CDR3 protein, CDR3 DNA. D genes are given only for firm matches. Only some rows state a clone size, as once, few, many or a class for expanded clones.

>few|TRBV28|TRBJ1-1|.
CASSPSPGFRGTEAFF
TGTGCCAGCAGTCCTTCCCCAGGGTTTAGGGGCACTGAAGCTTTCTTT
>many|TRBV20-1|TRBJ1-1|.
CSARVRGSEAFF
TGCAGTGCTAGAGTTAGGGGCAGCGAAGCTTTCTTT
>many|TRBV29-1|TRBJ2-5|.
CSVDISGANQETQYF
TGCAGCGTTGATATCTCCGGGGCCAACCAAGAGACCCAGTACTTC
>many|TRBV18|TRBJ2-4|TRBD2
CASSPLSGSPYF
TGTGCCAGCTCACCATTGAGCGGGAGCCCGTACTTC
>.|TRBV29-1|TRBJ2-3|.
CSVKSGSTDTQYF
TGCAGCGTAAAGAGCGGTAGCACAGATACGCAGTATTTT
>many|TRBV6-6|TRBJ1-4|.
CASSYGPGSSEKLFF
TGTGCCAGCAGTTACGGACCAGGGAGCAGCGAAAAACTGTTTTTT
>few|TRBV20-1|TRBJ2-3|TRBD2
CSARDWLAGEDTQYF
TGCAGTGCTAGAGATTGGCTAGCGGGGGAAGATACGCAGTATTTT
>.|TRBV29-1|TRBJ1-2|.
CSVEGTDGYTF
TGCAGCGTTGAGGGCACGGATGGCTACACCTTC
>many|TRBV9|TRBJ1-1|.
CASSVDGRDTEAFF
TGTGCCAGCAGCGTAGACGGACGTGACACTGAAGCTTTCTTT
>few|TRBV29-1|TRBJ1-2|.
CSVVGAENYGYTF
TGCAGCGTTGTGGGGGCAGAAAACTATGGCTACACCTTC
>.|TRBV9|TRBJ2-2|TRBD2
CASSVETSGSTGELFF
TGTGCCAGCAGCGTAGAGACTAGCGGGAGCACCGGGGAGCTGTTTTTT
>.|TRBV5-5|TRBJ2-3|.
CASSAVGADTQYF
TGTGCCAGCAGCGCAGTTGGGGCAGATACGCAGTATTTT
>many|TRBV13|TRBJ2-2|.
CASSLYSGPDTGELFF
TGTGCCAGCAGCTTGTATTCGGGGCCCGACACCGGGGAGCTGTTTTTT
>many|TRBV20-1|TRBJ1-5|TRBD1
CSAKQGDNQPQHF
TGCAGTGCTAAACAGGGGGACAATCAGCCCCAGCATTTT
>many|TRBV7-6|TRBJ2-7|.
CASSLAWGKREQYF
TGTGCCAGCAGCTTAGCTTGGGGAAAACGCGAGCAGTACTTC
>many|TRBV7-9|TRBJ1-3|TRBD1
CASSYPGQGGRNTIYF
TGTGCCAGCAGCTATCCTGGACAGGGAGGAAGAAACACCATATATTTT